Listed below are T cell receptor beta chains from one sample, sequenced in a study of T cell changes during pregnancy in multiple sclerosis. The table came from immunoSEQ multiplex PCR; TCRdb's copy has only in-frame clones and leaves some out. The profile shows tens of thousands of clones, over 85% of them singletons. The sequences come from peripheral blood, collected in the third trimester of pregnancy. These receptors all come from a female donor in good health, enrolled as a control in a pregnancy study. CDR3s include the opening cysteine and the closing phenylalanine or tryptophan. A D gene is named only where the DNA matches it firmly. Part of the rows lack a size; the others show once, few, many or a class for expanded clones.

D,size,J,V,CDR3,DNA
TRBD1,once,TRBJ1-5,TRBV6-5,CASSPTGVTRQPQHF,TGTGCCAGCAGTCCTACAGGGGTGACAAGGCAGCCCCAGCATTTT
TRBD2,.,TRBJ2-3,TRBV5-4,CASSWASGRILTDTQYF,TGTGCCAGCAGCTGGGCTAGCGGGAGGATACTCACAGATACGCAGTATTTT
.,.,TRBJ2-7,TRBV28,CASSFEQESYEQYF,TGTGCCAGCAGTTTTGAACAGGAGTCCTACGAGCAGTACTTC
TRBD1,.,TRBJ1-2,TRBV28,CASSLYRDSPTYTF,TGTGCCAGCAGTTTGTACCGGGACAGCCCAACCTACACCTTC
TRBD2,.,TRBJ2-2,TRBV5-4,CASSFREGQPGELFF,TGTGCCAGCAGCTTTCGGGAGGGCCAACCCGGGGAGCTGTTTTTT
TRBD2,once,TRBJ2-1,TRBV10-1,CASSGGTSAHEQFF,TGCGCCAGCAGTGGGGGGACTAGCGCCCATGAGCAGTTCTTC
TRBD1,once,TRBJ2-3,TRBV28,CASSLLATHQGGTDTQYF,TGTGCCAGCAGTTTATTAGCGACACATCAGGGGGGCACAGATACGCAGTATTTT
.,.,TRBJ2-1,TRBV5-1,CASSLETGSHNEQFF,TGCGCCAGCAGCTTGGAGACGGGGTCCCACAATGAGCAGTTCTTC
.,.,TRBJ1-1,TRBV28,CASSLVYTGSKGEAFF,TGTGCCAGCAGTTTAGTATACACAGGGTCCAAGGGGGAAGCTTTCTTT
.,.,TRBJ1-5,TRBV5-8,CASSLNGRRDQPQHF,TGTGCCAGCAGCTTGAACGGGAGGCGAGATCAGCCCCAGCATTTT
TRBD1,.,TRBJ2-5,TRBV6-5,CASRRTGRETQYF,TGTGCCAGCAGGAGGACAGGGAGGGAGACCCAGTACTTC
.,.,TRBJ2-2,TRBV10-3,CATDSGPDGTGELFF,TGTGCCACCGATAGCGGCCCTGATGGGACCGGGGAGCTGTTTTTT
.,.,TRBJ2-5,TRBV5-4,CASSRLERAETQYF,TGTGCCAGCAGCAGACTAGAGAGAGCAGAGACCCAGTACTTC
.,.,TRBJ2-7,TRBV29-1,CSVEDPSDLQYF,TGCAGCGTTGAAGATCCCAGCGACTTGCAGTACTTC
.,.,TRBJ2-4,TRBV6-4,CASSLERGLAKNIQYF,TGTGCCAGCAGTCTCGAAAGGGGCCTAGCCAAAAACATTCAGTACTTC
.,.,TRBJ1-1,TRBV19,CASNQGSGAEAFF,TGTGCCAGTAACCAGGGTTCGGGCGCTGAAGCTTTCTTT
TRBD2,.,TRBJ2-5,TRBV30,CAWSTPRGGGYQETQYF,TGTGCCTGGAGTACCCCGCGGGGGGGAGGCTACCAAGAGACCCAGTACTTC
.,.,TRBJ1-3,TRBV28,CASSPGGNTIYF,TGTGCCAGCAGTCCCGGTGGAAACACCATATATTTT
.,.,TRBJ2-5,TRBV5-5,CASSLEAGGFQYF,TGTGCCAGCAGCTTGGAGGCAGGGGGGTTCCAGTACTTC
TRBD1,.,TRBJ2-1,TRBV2,CASRRQGMEVNEQFF,TGTGCCAGCAGAAGACAGGGAATGGAAGTAAATGAGCAGTTCTTC
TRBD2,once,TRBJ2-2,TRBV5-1,CASSSSGTNTGELFF,TGCGCCAGCAGCTCTAGCGGTACGAACACCGGGGAGCTGTTTTTT
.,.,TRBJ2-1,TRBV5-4,CASSFVSGASYNEQFF,TGTGCCAGCAGCTTTGTAAGCGGAGCCTCCTACAATGAGCAGTTCTTC
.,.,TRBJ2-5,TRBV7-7,CASSPTGETQYF,TGTGCCAGCAGCCCCACGGGGGAGACCCAGTACTTC
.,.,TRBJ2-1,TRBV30,CAWSVRDLRGYRQFF,TGTGCCTGGAGTGTACGGGACCTCCGGGGGTATCGGCAGTTCTTC
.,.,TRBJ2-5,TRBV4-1,CASSQATHRDGETQYF,TGCGCCAGCAGCCAAGCTACCCACAGGGATGGGGAGACCCAGTACTTC
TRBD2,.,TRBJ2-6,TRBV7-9,CASSRGLGKHSGANVLTF,TGTGCCAGCAGCCGAGGACTAGGGAAACACTCTGGGGCCAACGTCCTGACTTTC
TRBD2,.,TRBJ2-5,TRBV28,CASNQLAGGIETQYF,TGTGCCAGCAACCAACTAGCGGGAGGGATAGAGACCCAGTACTTC
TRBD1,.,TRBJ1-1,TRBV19,CATEGTGGAHTEAFF,TGTGCCACTGAGGGGACAGGGGGCGCCCACACTGAAGCTTTCTTT
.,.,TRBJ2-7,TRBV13,CASSLVRGEQYF,TGTGCCAGCAGCTTAGTCAGGGGCGAGCAGTACTTC
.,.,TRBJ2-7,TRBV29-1,CSVESPYEQYF,TGCAGCGTTGAATCGCCTTACGAGCAGTACTTC
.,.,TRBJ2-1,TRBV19,CASSMGRGGYDEQFF,TGTGCCAGTAGTATGGGTAGGGGGGGATATGATGAGCAGTTCTTC
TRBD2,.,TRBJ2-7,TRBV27,CASSSGGALYEQYF,TGTGCCAGCAGTTCGGGAGGGGCACTCTACGAGCAGTACTTC
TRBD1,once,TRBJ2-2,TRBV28,CASGQTGTGPPNPTGELFF,TGTGCCAGCGGACAAACCGGGACAGGGCCTCCAAATCCCACCGGGGAGCTGTTTTTT
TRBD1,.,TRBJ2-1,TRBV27,CASRNRQGAYNEQFF,TGTGCCAGCAGAAACCGACAGGGGGCCTACAATGAGCAGTTCTTC
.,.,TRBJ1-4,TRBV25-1,CASSDGLRLPEEKLFF,TGTGCCAGCAGTGATGGTTTGCGGCTGCCAGAGGAAAAACTGTTTTTT